Presented here are 27 T cell receptor beta chains from one specimen sequenced in a study of regulatory T cells in long-lasting Graves disease. Described time point: persistent/refractory GD, antithyroid drugs over 5 years with positive TRAb. The authors made the TCR library using RNA they extracted from PBMCs. Building of the TCR beta libraries involved iRepertoire HTBI primers and Arm-PCR of CDR3 regions. Each CDR3 protein gets one entry after TCRdb re-called the multiplex PCR reads with MiXCR. This sample has approximately 360,000 distinct CDR3 sequences, with roughly 25% found just once. The starting material was peripheral blood mononuclear cells (PBMCs), obtained when the disease was refractory, from a patient treated with antithyroid drugs. These receptors all stem from a woman aged 40 to 55 with Graves disease.

This clonotype has a count of ten or more. The chain couples TRBV6-1 to TRBJ1-1, with D unclear. Germline V gives CDR1 MNHNS, CDR2 SASEGT. Trimming cost V 8 bases and J 1 base, with 11 bases left between them. The CDR3 extends over 13 amino acids. The chain's CDR3 is CASAPAKNTEAFF. In nucleotides, the CDR3 is TGTGCCAGCGCCCCGGCGAAGAACACTGAAGCTTTCTTT.

For this clonotype: A much larger clone is a single base away; this may be a read error. This chain uses TRBV28 with TRBJ1-1, with TRBD1 identical over 8 bases. CDR1 MDHEN and CDR2 SYDVKM come from the germline V gene. The CDR3 consists of 14 residues. The CDR3: CASRVRQGYTEALF. The CDR3 bases are TGTGCCAGCAGGGTGAGACAGGGGTACACTGAAGCTCTCTTT. Full variable domain (missing parts from reference TRBV28 and TRBJ1-1): DVKVTQSSRYLVKRTGEKVFLECVQDMDHENMFWYRQDPGLGLRLIYFSYDVKMKEKGDIPEGYSVSREKKERFSLILESASTNQTSMYLCASRVRQGYTEALFGQGTRLTVV.

V gene TRBV10-3 combines with J gene TRBJ2-7; D possibly corresponds to TRBD2 (6 bases). This CDR3 has 15 residues. Between the trimmed V and J ends, which lost 5 bases and 0 bases, there was a span of 14 bases. The germline V gene has CDR1 ENHRY and CDR2 SYGVKD. The CDR3 loop reads CAISYGTSGSYEQYF. CDR3 nucleotide sequence: TGTGCCATCAGTTACGGGACTTCTGGCTCCTACGAGCAGTACTTC.

This clonotype was observed a few times. V is TRBV28 and J is TRBJ2-7; either TRBD1 or TRBD2 may fit D (5 bases each). The CDR3 spans 13 residues. The germline CDR1 and CDR2 sequences are MDHEN and SYDVKM. V lost 4 bases and J lost 6, with 13 bases in between. Here the CDR3 DNA reads TGTGCCAGCAGTTCCCATTATGGGGGCGAGCAGTACTTC. This encodes CASSSHYGGEQYF. The full variable domain, with the rest looked up from reference TRBV28 and TRBJ2-7, is DVKVTQSSRYLVKRTGEKVFLECVQDMDHENMFWYRQDPGLGLRLIYFSYDVKMKEKGDIPEGYSVSREKKERFSLILESASTNQTSMYLCASSSHYGGEQYFGPGTRLTVT.

This clonotype showed up just a few times. This sequence joins TRBV5-6 and TRBJ2-3; weak D call: TRBD1 (5 bases). This CDR3 comprises 15 residues. V lost 0 bases, J lost 4 bases, and 12 bases lay in between. Per the germline V gene, CDR1 is SGHDT and CDR2 is YYEEEE. CDR3 coding DNA: TGTGCCAGCAGCTTGGCCTGGCAGGGCGCAGATACGCAGTATTTT. It translates to CASSLAWQGADTQYF.

The rearrangement uses TRBV3-1 and TRBJ2-5; possibly TRBD1 for D (5 bases). The V end was cut by 6 bases, the J end by 2 bases, with 13 bases between. The CDR3 consists of 14 residues. Looked up from germline, CDR1 is LGHDT and CDR2 is YNNKEL (reference sequence). The DNA of the CDR3 is TGTGCCAGCAGGAAGACAGTAGAACAAGAGACCCAGTACTTC. Residues: CASRKTVEQETQYF.

This clonotype has ten or more counts. The rearrangement links TRBV11-2 to TRBJ2-5; 8 nucleotides agree with TRBD1. CDR1 SGHAT and CDR2 FQNNGV come from the germline V gene. The CDR3 extends over 16 amino acids. V was pared by 1 base and J by 4 bases, with 8 bases of the junction left unmatched. The chain's CDR3 is CASSLAGRGPLETQYF. CDR3 nucleotide sequence: TGTGCCAGCAGCTTAGCGGGCAGGGGGCCCTTAGAGACCCAGTACTTC.

This chain links TRBV20-1 with TRBJ2-3; TRBD2 matches at 9 bases. The CDR3 length is 17 residues. CDR1 and CDR2 from the germline V gene are DFQATT and SNEGSKA (reference sequence). V trimming: 6 bases; J trimming: 5 bases; junction bases outside the gene matches: 18. In DNA, the CDR3 is TGCAGTGCCGTGGGAATAGCGGGAGTGAGGGGTGAAGATACGCAGTATTTT. Amino acids: CSAVGIAGVRGEDTQYF.

This clonotype was recorded at least ten times. The V gene is TRBV28, the J gene TRBJ1-5; a weak D match, TRBD1 (5 bases). Germline loops: CDR1 MDHEN, CDR2 SYDVKM. The CDR3 loop spans 14 amino acids. V lost 3 bases to trimming and J lost 0 bases, with 6 bases between them. As DNA, the CDR3 is TGTGCCAGCAGTTTTCAGGGTAGCAATCAGCCCCAGCATTTT. It codes for CASSFQGSNQPQHF.

The table lists this clonotype with many counts. V and J are TRBV11-2 and TRBJ2-7; D is uncertain. Trimming removed 8 bases from V and 0 bases from J, with 8 bases in between. Germline V gene lookup returns CDR1 SGHAT and CDR2 FQNNGV. The CDR3 length is 12 residues. The CDR3 is CASSRHSYEQYF. CDR3 coding DNA: TGTGCCAGCTCCCGCCACTCCTACGAGCAGTACTTC.

The gene calls are TRBV9 and TRBJ2-1, with TRBD1 as a possible D gene (6 bases). The CDR3 length is 15 residues. The germline V and J ends were trimmed by 3 bases and 0 bases, with 10 bases remaining between them. Germline V gene data show CDR1 as SGDLS and CDR2 as YYNGEE. CDR3 sequence: CASSAEGDSYNEQFF. CDR3 nucleotides: TGTGCCAGCAGCGCCGAGGGGGACTCCTACAATGAGCAGTTCTTC.

This clonotype showed up many times. J is TRBJ2-5 and V is TRBV20-1, with 10 bases aligning to TRBD1. Germline lookup yields CDR1 DFQATT and CDR2 SNEGSKA (reference sequence). The ends lost 0 bases at V and 5 bases at J; junction bases unmatched: 9. This CDR3 spans 16 amino acids. CDR3 DNA: TGCAGTGCTAGAGATGTCCCGACAGGGGGCGGGGAGACCCAGTACTTC. Amino acid sequence: CSARDVPTGGGETQYF.

This sequence joins TRBV3-1 and TRBJ2-2; possibly TRBD1 or TRBD2 for D (5 bases each). Germline values: CDR1 LGHDT, CDR2 YNNKEL (reference sequence). V lost 5 bases and J lost 4, with 14 bases in between. This CDR3 region has 15 residues. In nucleotides, the CDR3 is TGTGCCAGCAGCTCTTGGGGGATGAGCACCGGGGAGCTGTTTTTT. Its translation is CASSSWGMSTGELFF.

This clonotype was detected many times. This chain joins TRBV28 and TRBJ1-5; tentative D call: TRBD1 (5 bases). Germline CDR1 reads MDHEN; CDR2 reads SYDVKM. The V end was cut by 2 bases, the J end by 8 bases, with 16 bases between. This CDR3 contains 15 residues. The chain's CDR3 is CASSLQGLGLEPQHF. The CDR3 region has the DNA TGTGCCAGCAGTTTACAGGGACTCGGCCTTGAGCCCCAGCATTTT.

This clonotype was found many times. The genes are TRBV11-1 and TRBJ1-1; D not resolved. V was cut by 7 bases and J by 1 base, with 10 bases left in between. Germline lookup yields CDR1 SGHAT and CDR2 FQDESV (reference sequence). There are 13 residues in the CDR3. The CDR3 region has the DNA TGTGCCAGCATGGTTCTGGAGAACACTGAAGCTTTCTTT. It is translated as CASMVLENTEAFF.

The chain is built from TRBV6-2 or TRBV6-3 and TRBJ2-7, with 9 bases lining up with TRBD2. This CDR3 comprises 16 residues. The germline V gene has CDR1 MNHEY and CDR2 SVGEGT. J lost 5 bases, V lost 0 bases, and 8 bases had no gene match. The CDR3, as DNA: TGTGCCAGCAGTTACTCGACGGTAGCGGGAGTGCACGAGCAGTACTTC. Amino acids: CASSYSTVAGVHEQYF.

The CDR3 DNA reads TGCAGTGCTAGATTAGGGGGGTTAGGCTTTGCCAAAAACATTCAGTACTTC. Protein sequence: CSARLGGLGFAKNIQYF. The chain couples TRBV20-1 to TRBJ2-4; either TRBD1 or TRBD2 may supply D (6 bases each). The ends were cut back, 2 bases at V and 1 base at J, with 18 bases in the middle. Germline V CDR1 and CDR2: DFQATT, SNEGSKA (reference sequence). The CDR3 covers 17 residues.

This clonotype was observed a few times. Here the CDR3 DNA reads TGTGCCAGCAGTTTTGTTAAAAGGACGAAGCCCTACGAGCAGTACTTC. This codes for CASSFVKRTKPYEQYF. The rearrangement links TRBV11-2 to TRBJ2-7; no definite D call. Trimming stripped 6 bases from V and 2 bases from J, with 20 bases between. Germline CDR1 reads SGHAT; CDR2 reads FQNNGV. The CDR3 extends over 16 amino acids.

The V call is TRBV6-5, the J call TRBJ2-1, with 7 bases fitting TRBD2. From germline, CDR1 is MNHEY and CDR2 SVGAGI. The CDR3 runs to 16 residues. V lost 4 bases and J lost 4; bases outside the gene matches: 10. The CDR3 DNA reads TGTGCCAGCAGTTCCAGGGCGGCGGGAGCATACAATGAGCAGTTCTTC. As protein: CASSSRAAGAYNEQFF.

This clonotype was counted at least ten times. This chain links TRBV11-2 with TRBJ2-7, with 9 bases identical to TRBD2. From germline, CDR1 is SGHAT and CDR2 FQNNGV. V trimming: 2 bases; J trimming: 3 bases; junction bases outside the gene matches: 5. The CDR3 totals 15 residues. The CDR3 loop is CASSLYLAGYYEQYF. CDR3 nucleotides: TGTGCCAGCAGCTTATACCTAGCGGGGTACTACGAGCAGTACTTC. Complete variable domain (other parts from reference TRBV11-2 and TRBJ2-7): EAGVAQSPRYKIIEKRQSVAFWCNPISGHATLYWYQQILGQGPKLLIQFQNNGVVDDSQLPKDRFSAERLKGVDSTLKIQPAKLEDSAVYLCASSLYLAGYYEQYFGPGTRLTVT.

The chain links TRBV13 to TRBJ2-5; 7 nucleotides match TRBD2. The J call may be faulty, since TRBJ2-1 better matches the DNA end. This CDR3 region has 15 residues. Per germline, CDR1 PRHDT and CDR2 FYEKMQ (reference sequence). The CDR3 region has the DNA TGTGCCAGCAGCTCGGGACTAATAATTCGATATGAGCAGTTCTTC. It encodes CASSSGLIIRYEQFF.

V gene TRBV27 combines with J gene TRBJ1-5; D is unresolved. CDR1 and CDR2 (germline): MNHEY, SMNVEV (reference sequence). Trimming removed 5 bases at V and 1 base at J, with 12 bases between. The CDR3 length is 15 residues. The DNA of the CDR3 is TGTGCCAGCAGTCGTTACCCTGGGAGCAATCAGCCCCAGCATTTT. Translation gives CASSRYPGSNQPQHF.

This clonotype was seen many times. V usage is TRBV28 and J usage is TRBJ1-4, with D unclear. The CDR3 is 16 residues long. CDR1 is MDHEN and CDR2 is SYDVKM in the germline V gene. V lost 3 bases and J 0 bases, leaving 11 bases between the germline ends. The DNA of the CDR3 is TGTGCCAGCAGTTTTGGCCAGCCTGCAACTAATGAAAAACTGTTTTTT. Residues: CASSFGQPATNEKLFF.

This clonotype was seen more than once but under ten times. The gene calls are TRBV7-2 and TRBJ2-2; TRBD2 matches at 9 bases. The germline CDR1 and CDR2 sequences are SGHTA and FQGNSA. The CDR3 sequence is 19 residues long. With V trimmed by 4 bases and J by 6 bases, 18 bases remained unmatched. The CDR3: CASSSRLGTSPLGPGELFF. DNA for the CDR3: TGTGCCAGCAGCTCCAGACTCGGGACTAGCCCCCTAGGACCCGGGGAGCTGTTTTTT.

This clonotype has more than one count but fewer than ten. The genes are TRBV6-5 and TRBJ2-7; D is uncertain. V lost 4 bases and J lost 4, with 14 bases in between. The CDR3 covers 14 residues. Germline CDR1 and CDR2: MNHEY and SVGAGI. As DNA, the CDR3 is TGTGCCAGCAGTTTCGATCCTAGTGCGTACGAGCAGTACTTC. Encoded protein: CASSFDPSAYEQYF.

For this clonotype: This may be a read error, as it is one base from a much larger clone. The genes are TRBV6-2 or TRBV6-3 and TRBJ2-7, with a weak D call TRBD1 (5 bases). Per the germline V gene, CDR1 is MNHEY and CDR2 is SVGEGT. The CDR3 covers 14 residues. The chain's CDR3 is CAGSTLGARGEQYF. In DNA, the CDR3 is TGTGCCGGCAGTACTCTAGGGGCGCGAGGAGAGCAGTACTTC.

The genes are TRBV6-1 and TRBJ1-1; a possible D gene is TRBD1 (6 bases). The CDR3 spans 18 residues. Germline V gene data show CDR1 as MNHNS and CDR2 as SASEGT. V was clipped by 6 bases and J by 1 base, with 24 bases between them. CDR3 nucleotide sequence: TGTGCCAGCAGACCCCCCGACACGGGGGCGGGTTCGAACACTGAAGCTTTCTTT. It encodes CASRPPDTGAGSNTEAFF.